The 4 T cell receptor beta chains listed next were all sequenced from one sample in a study of control samples from healthy donors and cancer patients. Some clones are missing from TCRdb's copy, which holds only in-frame ones; the method was immunoSEQ multiplex PCR. The sample includes nearly 9,500 clones, around nine tenths of them seen just once. The specimen sequenced was PBMCs. These receptors all come from a man aged 55 to 70 with colorectal cancer.

This clone was found once. The chain carries TRBV19 and TRBJ1-4; the D gene is possibly TRBD1 (5 bases). This CDR3 has 15 amino acids. V gave up 1 base and J gave up 8 bases, with 14 bases separating them. CDR1 is LNHDA and CDR2 is SQIVND in the germline V gene (reference sequence). CDR3 coding DNA: TGTGCCAGTAGTATAGGGAGCAGGGTCGGCGAAAAACTGTTTTTT. This translates into CASSIGSRVGEKLFF. The whole variable domain, remainder taken from reference TRBV19 and TRBJ1-4, is DGGITQSPKYLFRKEGQNVTLSCEQNLNHDAMYWYRQDPGQGLRLIYYSQIVNDFQKGDIAEGYSVSREKKESFPLTVTSAQKNPTAFYLCASSIGSRVGEKLFFGSGTQLSVL.

The rearrangement links TRBV5-4 to TRBJ1-1; D is ambiguous. Trimming pared 1 base from V and 4 bases from J, leaving 11 bases between. Germline CDR1 SGHNT, CDR2 YYREEE (reference sequence). CDR3 size: 14 residues. The CDR3 DNA reads as TGTGCCAGCAGCTTGAAGGAGGAGGGCACTGAAGCTTTCTTT. As protein: CASSLKEEGTEAFF. The full variable domain, in which reference TRBV5-4 and TRBJ1-1 provide the parts outside the CDR3, is ETGVTQSPTHLIKTRGQQVTLRCSSQSGHNTVSWYQQALGQGPQFIFQYYREEENGRGNFPPRFSGLQFPNYSSELNVNALELDDSALYLCASSLKEEGTEAFFGQGTRLTVV.

The chain has TRBV4-1 and TRBJ2-2, with a possible D match to TRBD2 (5 bases). The length of the CDR3 is 16 residues. Between the trimmed V and J ends, which lost 2 bases and 0 bases, there was a span of 10 bases. Per the germline V gene, CDR1 is MGHRA and CDR2 is YSYEKL. Here the CDR3 reads CASSQRTRANTGELFF. The CDR3 DNA follows: TGCGCCAGCAGCCAACGGACTCGCGCGAACACCGGGGAGCTGTTTTTT.

This clone was recorded only once. This rearrangement joins TRBV4-1 to TRBJ1-3; D gene ambiguous. Germline V lookup: CDR1 MGHRA, CDR2 YSYEKL. The CDR3 contains 11 residues. Trimming cost V 1 base and J 7 bases, with 2 bases left between them. The CDR3 sequence: CASSQGNTIYF. The CDR3 nucleotides read TGCGCCAGCAGCCAAGGCAACACCATATATTTT.